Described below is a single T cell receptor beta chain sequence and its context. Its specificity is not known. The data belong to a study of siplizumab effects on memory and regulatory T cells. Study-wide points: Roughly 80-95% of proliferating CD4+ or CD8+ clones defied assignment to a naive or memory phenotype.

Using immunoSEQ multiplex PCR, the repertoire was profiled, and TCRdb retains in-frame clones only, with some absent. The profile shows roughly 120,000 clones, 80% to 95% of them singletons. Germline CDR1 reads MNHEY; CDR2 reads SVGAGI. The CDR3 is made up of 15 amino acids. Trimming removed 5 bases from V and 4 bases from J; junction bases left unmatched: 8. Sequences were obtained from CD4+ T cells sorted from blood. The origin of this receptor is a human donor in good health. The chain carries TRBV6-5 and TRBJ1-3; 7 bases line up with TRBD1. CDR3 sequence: CASSHQTGRGNTIYF. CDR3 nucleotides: TGTGCCAGCAGTCACCAGACAGGGCGGGGAAACACCATATATTTT.